Listed below are T cell receptor beta chains from one sample, sequenced in a study of T-cell reconstitution after alpha-beta-depleted transplantation in children. TCRdb fed the PCR reads into MiXCR, producing one record per CDR3 protein. Here the sample spans 540,000 or so distinct CDR3 sequences, roughly 24% being singletons. This specimen was PBMCs, mostly from graft donor cells, taken 360 days after TCRalphabeta/CD19-depleted stem cell transplant. Every receptor here comes from a boy under two years old who had a stem cell transplant for acute myeloid leukemia, so the T cells may come from the graft donor. Both conserved end residues are part of each CDR3. D genes are given only for firm matches. Size is omitted from some rows. Given values are once, few, many or a class for expanded clones.

many	TRBJ2-2	13	TRBV7-2	NA	TGTGCCAGCAGCCCTAGTCGGGTCGGGGAGCTGTTTTTT	CASSPSRVGELFF
many	TRBJ2-2	19	TRBV12-3/TRBV12-4	TRBD2	TGTGCCAGCAGTTTAGTGGCTAGCGGCGTCGGGCAGGGACCCGGGGAGCTGTTTTTT	CASSLVASGVGQGPGELFF
many	TRBJ1-2	15	TRBV4-2	NA	TGTGCCAGCAGCCAAGGGAATAACAGGGTGTCTGGCTACACCTTC	CASSQGNNRVSGYTF
few	TRBJ2-3	15	TRBV6-2/TRBV6-3	NA	TGTGCCAGCAGCCTAGGGACCCGTACTCGAGATACGCAGTATTTT	CASSLGTRTRDTQYF
many	TRBJ2-2	13	TRBV20-1	NA	TGCAGTGCTTGGGACTCGATGACCGGGGAGCTGTTTTTT	CSAWDSMTGELFF
many	TRBJ2-5	13	TRBV7-2	NA	TGTGCCAGCAGCTTCTGGACCCAAGAGACCCAGTACTTC	CASSFWTQETQYF
NA	TRBJ2-5	12	TRBV7-9	NA	TGTGCCAGCAGCCCGACATGGGAAACCCAGTACTTC	CASSPTWETQYF
few	TRBJ1-6	12	TRBV15	NA	TGTGCCACCAGCAGAGATCGAGCACCCCTCCACTTT	CATSRDRAPLHF
many	TRBJ2-7	17	TRBV6-5	TRBD1	TGTGCCAGCAGTTACTTCGCTGGACAGGGTCTATCCTACGAGCAGTACTTC	CASSYFAGQGLSYEQYF
NA	TRBJ2-5	13	TRBV20-1	TRBD1	TGCAGTGCTAGACCCGACAGGGTTGAGACCCAGTACTTC	CSARPDRVETQYF
NA	TRBJ2-6	19	TRBV20-1	TRBD2	TGCAGTGCTAGAGGGGGGAGGGGCGGGGACGCCTCTGGGGCCAACGTCCTGACTTTC	CSARGGRGGDASGANVLTF
many	TRBJ2-7	15	TRBV4-3	NA	TGCGCCAGCAGCCAAGATCAAGCAGGGGCCTACGAGCAGTACTTC	CASSQDQAGAYEQYF
NA	TRBJ2-7	15	TRBV7-8	TRBD2	TGTGCCAGCAGCCGTACTAGCGGGAGATCCTACGAGCAGTACTTC	CASSRTSGRSYEQYF
many	TRBJ2-5	14	TRBV6-1	TRBD1	TGTGCCAGCAGTCCAAGCGGACAGGGTGAGACCCAGTACTTC	CASSPSGQGETQYF
NA	TRBJ2-3	15	TRBV6-5	NA	TGTGCCAGCAGTTACTCGAATATGACTCAAGATACGCAGTATTTT	CASSYSNMTQDTQYF
NA	TRBJ2-7	14	TRBV6-5	NA	TGTGCCAGCAGTTACCCTAGGACGTCCTACGAGCAGTACTTC	CASSYPRTSYEQYF
many	TRBJ2-5	12	TRBV29-1	NA	TGCAGCGTTGAGGGCCAGGGGGGGACCCAGTACTTC	CSVEGQGGTQYF
NA	TRBJ1-5	13	TRBV20-1	NA	TGCAGTGCCCGACACGGACGGATCCAGCCCCAGCATTTT	CSARHGRIQPQHF
few	TRBJ1-2	12	TRBV29-1	NA	TGCAGCGTTGAAGGGGATATCGGTGGCTACACCTTC	CSVEGDIGGYTF
NA	TRBJ2-7	13	TRBV25-1	NA	TGTGCCAGCAGTGATCCTCCTGCCTACGAGCAGTACTTC	CASSDPPAYEQYF
NA	TRBJ2-5	17	TRBV20-1	NA	TGCAGTGCTCCTCCCGGAGGGACGGTATGGGCCCAAGAGACCCAGTACTTC	CSAPPGGTVWAQETQYF
few	TRBJ2-1	15	TRBV27	TRBD2	TGTGCCAGCAGCAATCTAGCGGGGGGGCCGCCTGAGCAGTTCTTC	CASSNLAGGPPEQFF
many	TRBJ2-5	16	TRBV7-7	TRBD2	TGTGCCAGCAGCTTAGCGCCGGGACTAGCGCAAGAGACCCAGTACTTC	CASSLAPGLAQETQYF
few	TRBJ2-7	14	TRBV2	NA	TGTGCCAGCAGTGAGCCAGCTAGCTTCTACGAGCAGTACTTC	CASSEPASFYEQYF
NA	TRBJ1-2	13	TRBV13	TRBD1	TGTGCCAGCAGCTTAACAGGGGGCAACGGCTACACCTTC	CASSLTGGNGYTF
NA	TRBJ1-1	13	TRBV20-1	TRBD1	TGCAGTGCTAGTAGGACAGGAGGCACTGAAGCTTTCTTT	CSASRTGGTEAFF
NA	TRBJ1-6	14	TRBV6-5	NA	TGTGCCAGCAGTTACGGTCTGGGGAGTTCACCCCTCCACTTT	CASSYGLGSSPLHF
NA	TRBJ2-3	18	TRBV5-1	TRBD2	TGCGCCAGCAGCCCCCCCGAACTAGCGGGGCCTTCCACAGATACGCAGTATTTT	CASSPPELAGPSTDTQYF
NA	TRBJ1-1	15	TRBV12-3/TRBV12-4	TRBD1	TGTGCCAGCAGTGTAACACAGGGGTTGAACACTGAAGCTTTCTTT	CASSVTQGLNTEAFF
many	TRBJ1-5	15	TRBV4-3	NA	TGCGCCAGCAGCCAAGATAACGTGGGCTGGCAGCCCCAGCATTTT	CASSQDNVGWQPQHF
NA	TRBJ2-5	15	TRBV11-2	NA	TGTGCCAGCAGCTTAGTACAGGGAGTAGGAGAGACCCAGTACTTC	CASSLVQGVGETQYF
many	TRBJ2-3	17	TRBV4-3	NA	TGCGCCAGCAGCCAAGATCCCGACAGGGGAGGGACAGATACGCAGTATTTT	CASSQDPDRGGTDTQYF
once	TRBJ2-3	17	TRBV20-1	NA	TGCAGTGCTATCCCTAGTATTATCCTGGGGCGGACAGATACGCAGTATTTT	CSAIPSIILGRTDTQYF
NA	TRBJ2-3	17	TRBV20-1	TRBD2	TGCAGTGCTCTGCGGACGGGACTAGCGGGGAGCACAGATACGCAGTATTTT	CSALRTGLAGSTDTQYF
NA	TRBJ2-5	17	TRBV28	NA	TGTGCCAGCAGTTTATCTAATCGGCGGAGGCGCCCCTTATTCCAGTACTTC	CASSLSNRRRRPLFQYF
many	TRBJ2-1	14	TRBV3-1	TRBD2	TGTGCCAGCAGCCAGACTAGCGGGGGAAGTGAGCAGTTCTTC	CASSQTSGGSEQFF
NA	TRBJ1-2	15	TRBV7-9	TRBD1	TGTGCCAGCAGATCGGACAGGGAAGGTGGCTATGGCTACACCTTC	CASRSDREGGYGYTF
few	TRBJ2-1	15	TRBV24-1	NA	TGTGCCACCAGTCGGTCAGGGATGAGGGCCAATGAGCAGTTCTTC	CATSRSGMRANEQFF
NA	TRBJ1-1	13	TRBV12-3/TRBV12-4	NA	TGTGCCAGCAGTTTCCATGAGGACACTGAAGCTTTCTTT	CASSFHEDTEAFF
NA	TRBJ1-4	14	TRBV28	NA	TGTGCCAGCAGTAAGACCCCAACTAATGAAAAACTGTTTTTT	CASSKTPTNEKLFF
many	TRBJ2-1	18	TRBV29-1	TRBD1	TGCAGCGTCGCTAGTCCCGGGACAGGGGCAGGCTCCTACAATGAGCAGTTCTTC	CSVASPGTGAGSYNEQFF
few	TRBJ2-5	16	TRBV18	TRBD1	TGTGCCAGCTCACCGAGGAAGACAGGGCCTCAAGAGACCCAGTACTTC	CASSPRKTGPQETQYF
NA	TRBJ1-2	17	TRBV4-3	NA	TGCGCCAGCAGCCAAGATCTTAGGGGTTTGGGTAGCTATGGCTACACCTTC	CASSQDLRGLGSYGYTF
NA	TRBJ1-2	15	TRBV6-1	TRBD1	TGTGCCAGCTGGGACAGGGGCTTTATTAACTATGGCTACACCTTC	CASWDRGFINYGYTF
NA	TRBJ1-2	10	TRBV20-1	NA	TGCAGTGCCAGCGGGGTGGGCTACACCTTC	CSASGVGYTF
NA	TRBJ2-2	18	TRBV24-1	NA	TGTGCCACCAGTGATTGGGGAATACGGGCCGCGGCGGCCGGGGAGCTGTTTTTT	CATSDWGIRAAAAGELFF
many	TRBJ1-2	12	TRBV6-6	NA	TGTGCCAGCAGTTCCTTAAACTATGGCTACACCTTC	CASSSLNYGYTF
NA	TRBJ2-1	16	TRBV25-1	NA	TGTGCCAGCAGTCCCCGGACTAGCAGGGGGTACAATGAGCAGTTCTTC	CASSPRTSRGYNEQFF
NA	TRBJ2-1	13	TRBV20-1	NA	TGCAGTGCTAGAGGGGGAGTCTACAATGAGCAGTTCTTC	CSARGGVYNEQFF